The 30 T cell receptor beta chains in this list originate from one sample, sequenced in a study of T-cell reconstitution after alpha-beta-depleted transplantation in children. A TCRbeta library incorporating unique molecular identifiers was prepared. MiXCR, applied by TCRdb to the PCR reads, yields one record per CDR3 protein. The table has approximately 400,000 distinct CDR3 sequences, under 13% seen once; the top ten hold approximately 5%. Sequencing was performed on PBMCs from the stem cell graft donor, taken from the stem cell graft. The receptors were gathered from a human donor who donated a stem cell graft to a child with acute myeloid leukemia.

This clonotype turned up a few times. The chain is built from TRBV21-1 and TRBJ2-7. TRBV21-1 has pseudogene status. The CDR3 length is 12 residues. The CDR3 DNA follows: TGTGCCAGCAGCTGCCGATCCTACGAGCAGTACGTC. Residues: CASSCRSYEQYV.

This clonotype showed up just a few times. The chain uses TRBV6-2 or TRBV6-3 and TRBJ2-7, with 13 bases matching TRBD2. This CDR3 contains 17 residues. V shed 7 bases, J shed 1 base, and the junction held 10 bases outside the gene matches. Per the germline V gene, CDR1 is MNHEY and CDR2 is SVGEGT. The CDR3 loop reads CASTWTSGSPRSYEQYF. The CDR3 coding sequence is TGTGCCAGCACCTGGACTAGCGGGAGCCCCCGGTCCTACGAGCAGTACTTC.

The chain combines TRBV20-1 with TRBJ2-1, with a weak D call TRBD1 (5 bases). V was trimmed by 1 base and J by 8 bases, leaving 9 bases between them. The CDR3 is 12 amino acids. In germline, CDR1 is DFQATT, CDR2 SNEGSKA (reference sequence). CDR3 in DNA: TGCAGTGCTAGAGGGGGCATCGATGAGCAGTTCTTC. Translated: CSARGGIDEQFF.

This clonotype was seen once. The chain combines TRBV15 with TRBJ1-5; D remains ambiguous. Germline CDR1 reads LNHNV; CDR2 reads YYDKDF (reference sequence). The V and J ends lost 3 bases and 3 bases respectively, with 12 bases between them. The CDR3 is 15 amino acids. The CDR3 protein is CATSREDRYNQPQHF. The CDR3 coding sequence is TGTGCCACCAGCAGGGAGGACCGCTACAATCAGCCCCAGCATTTT.

This clonotype was detected a few times. The rearrangement joins TRBV14 to TRBJ1-2, with D hard to call. V was cut by 2 bases and J by 4 bases, with 5 bases left in between. Germline lookup yields CDR1 SGHDN and CDR2 FVKESK. The CDR3 sequence is 12 residues long. CDR3 region: CASSQSAYGYTF. In DNA, the CDR3 is TGTGCCAGCAGCCAATCTGCCTATGGCTACACCTTC.

The CDR3 region has the DNA TGTGCCAGCAGGCGACAGGGGAATGACAACACCGGGGAGCTGTTTTTT. Protein sequence: CASRRQGNDNTGELFF. This chain uses TRBV6-2 or TRBV6-3 with TRBJ2-2; 8 bases align to TRBD1. This CDR3 comprises 16 residues. CDR1 is MNHEY, CDR2 SVGEGT, per germline. V shed 6 bases, J shed 2 bases, and the junction held 8 bases outside the gene matches.

The rearrangement joins TRBV3-1 to TRBJ2-1, with 10 bases fitting TRBD2. Germline loops: CDR1 LGHDT, CDR2 YNNKEL (reference sequence). The V and J ends lost 6 bases and 2 bases, in that order; junction bases with no gene match: 13. The CDR3 contains 18 residues. The CDR3: CASSSLGVAGGTYNEQFF. The CDR3 bases are TGTGCCAGCAGTTCCCTCGGGGTAGCGGGGGGAACCTACAATGAGCAGTTCTTC.

This clonotype was recorded many times. This sequence joins TRBV20-1 and TRBJ1-6; no definite D call. Trimming stripped 4 bases from V and 9 bases from J, with 16 bases between. Germline V lookup: CDR1 DFQATT, CDR2 SNEGSKA (reference sequence). This CDR3 has 14 residues. The CDR3 region is CSAKASAGGSPLHF. Here the CDR3 DNA reads TGCAGTGCTAAGGCCTCAGCCGGTGGTTCACCCCTCCACTTT.

The chain uses TRBV5-5 and TRBJ1-3; D remains unclear. The V gene lost 1 base and the J gene lost 1 base, with 9 bases spanning the gap. Germline assignment: CDR1 SGHKS and CDR2 YYEKEE (reference sequence). The CDR3 runs to 15 residues. CDR3 sequence (DNA): TGTGCCAGCAGCTTGACGTTTGGTTCTGGAAACACCATATATTTT. Amino acid sequence: CASSLTFGSGNTIYF.

This clonotype was detected ten times or more. One end of the junction varies from germline; a read error may be responsible. This rearrangement joins TRBV20-1 to TRBJ2-3; D could derive from TRBD1 or TRBD2 (5 bases each). Germline V gene data show CDR1 as DFQATT and CDR2 as SNEGSKA (reference sequence). The CDR3 loop spans 12 amino acids. This CDR3 is CSAGPSTDTQYF. Written as DNA, the CDR3 is TGCAGTGCGGGACCGAGCACCGATACGCAGTATTTT.

This clonotype was detected only a few times. At one boundary the junction diverges from the germline segment, which might be a read error. The genes are TRBV7-9 and TRBJ2-1, with D perhaps TRBD2 (6 bases). CDR1 is SEHNR, CDR2 FQNEAQ, per germline (reference sequence). The length of the CDR3 is 15 residues. For the CDR3, the DNA is TGTGCCAGCAGTCCTCGGGACTCCTCCTTCAATGAGCAGTTCTTC. Its translation: CASSPRDSSFNEQFF.

This clonotype was observed at least ten times. The chain recombines TRBV9 with TRBJ1-2; D not certain. Germline values: CDR1 SGDLS, CDR2 YYNGEE. V dropped 4 bases and J dropped 4 bases, with 20 bases sitting between them. This CDR3 spans 16 amino acids. The CDR3 bases are TGTGCCAGCAGCAAGATTGCGGACGGTCCGGGCTATGGCTACACCTTC. Translated: CASSKIADGPGYGYTF.

In its sample, this clonotype was seen many times. The chain is built from TRBV5-1 and TRBJ2-1; possibly TRBD2 for D (6 bases). Germline CDR1 is SGHRS and CDR2 is YFSETQ. V was cut by 4 bases and J by 3 bases, with 14 bases left in between. There are 15 residues in the CDR3. CDR3: CASSVGDGSYNEQFF. CDR3 DNA: TGCGCCAGCAGCGTCGGGGACGGGAGCTACAATGAGCAGTTCTTC. Drawing the rest from reference TRBV5-1 and TRBJ2-1, the complete variable domain is KAGVTQTPRYLIKTRGQQVTLSCSPISGHRSVSWYQQTPGQGLQFLFEYFSETQRNKGNFPGRFSGRQFSNSRSEMNVSTLELGDSALYLCASSVGDGSYNEQFFGPGTRLTVL.

CDR3 nucleotides: TGTGCCTGGAGTCCGGAGATCACCGGGGAGCTGTTTTTT. This codes for CAWSPEITGELFF. This chain uses TRBV30 with TRBJ2-2; D is ambiguous. The CDR3 extends over 13 amino acids. Looked up from germline, CDR1 is GTSNPN and CDR2 is SVGIG (reference sequence). Trimming stripped 2 bases from V and 4 bases from J, with 8 bases between.

In its sample, this clonotype was seen a few times. The CDR3 coding sequence is TGTGCCAGCAGGCCTCGGGGTCTTTTACCATCCACAGATACGCAGTATTTT. Translated, it gives CASRPRGLLPSTDTQYF. The chain links TRBV27 to TRBJ2-3; a weak D match, TRBD2 (5 bases). The V end lost 6 bases, the J end lost 2 bases, and 21 bases lay between the germline ends. CDR1 is MNHEY and CDR2 is SMNVEV in the germline V gene (reference sequence). This CDR3 comprises 17 residues.

V and J are TRBV6-5 and TRBJ1-2; 7 nucleotides align to TRBD1. J was trimmed by 0 bases and V by 8 bases; bases with no gene match: 6. Germline V gene data show CDR1 as MNHEY and CDR2 as SVGAGI. This CDR3 comprises 14 residues. The CDR3 reads CASHRQGTNYGYTF. In DNA form, the CDR3 reads TGTGCCAGCCATAGACAGGGAACTAACTATGGCTACACCTTC.

The CDR3 nucleotides read TGCAGTGCTAGGGGGGACGTGGGAGCGAACACTGAAGCTTTCTTT. As protein: CSARGDVGANTEAFF. V and J are TRBV20-1 and TRBJ1-1, with a possible D match to TRBD1 (5 bases). This CDR3 comprises 15 residues. The germline V gene has CDR1 DFQATT and CDR2 SNEGSKA (reference sequence). Trimming removed 3 bases at V and 1 base at J, with 15 bases between.

The chain carries TRBV20-1 and TRBJ1-6; no clear D gene. The V gene's germline CDR1 is DFQATT and CDR2 SNEGSKA (reference sequence). The CDR3 spans 15 residues. V gave up 8 bases and J gave up 3 bases, with 17 bases separating them. The CDR3 spells CSPKARGDYNSPLHF. The DNA for the CDR3 is TGCAGTCCTAAGGCCCGGGGAGACTATAATTCACCCCTCCACTTT.

This sequence joins TRBV12-3 or TRBV12-4 and TRBJ1-5; no reliable D call. V was trimmed by 4 bases and J by 7 bases, leaving 14 bases between them. The CDR3 length is 14 residues. CDR3 sequence reads: CASSSSGGGQPQHF. The CDR3 nucleotides are TGTGCCAGCAGTTCTTCAGGAGGTGGACAGCCCCAGCATTTT.

The rearrangement uses TRBV3-1 and TRBJ1-1; TRBD1 matches 7 bases. V gave up 1 base and J gave up 7 bases; unmatched junction bases: 6. Germline CDR1 and CDR2: LGHDT and YNNKEL (reference sequence). This CDR3 region has 14 residues. DNA for the CDR3: TGTGCCAGCAGCCAAGTAAAGGGGGCGAGTGAAGCTTTCTTT. It encodes CASSQVKGASEAFF. Full variable domain (missing parts from reference TRBV3-1 and TRBJ1-1): DTAVSQTPKYLVTQMGNDKSIKCEQNLGHDTMYWYKQDSKKFLKIMFSYNNKELIINETVPNRFSPKSPDKAHLNLHINSLELGDSAVYFCASSQVKGASEAFFGQGTRLTVV.

CDR3 DNA: TGTGCCAGCAGCCCGGGACTAGCGGCGGCCAATGAGCAGTTCTTC. Its translation is CASSPGLAAANEQFF. The chain has TRBV9 and TRBJ2-1; 11 nucleotides match TRBD2. This CDR3 has 15 residues. CDR1 is SGDLS and CDR2 is YYNGEE in the germline V gene. Germline trimming cut 4 bases from V and 6 bases from J; bases unmatched to any gene: 6.

This clonotype was recorded a few times. DNA for the CDR3: TGCAGCGTTACCGGGACTAGCGGGCAAGAGACCCAGTACTTC. Translation: CSVTGTSGQETQYF. The chain recombines TRBV29-1 with TRBJ2-5, with 12 bases lining up with TRBD2. The CDR3 length is 14 residues. The germline CDR1 and CDR2 sequences are SQVTM and ANQGSEA. V gave up 5 bases and J gave up 2 bases; unmatched junction bases: 3.

The chain has TRBV5-1 and TRBJ2-1, with 7 bases aligning to TRBD1. Germline-derived CDR1 and CDR2 are SGHRS and YFSETQ. The CDR3 is 15 residues long. V gave up 0 bases and J gave up 10 bases; unmatched junction bases: 10. This CDR3 is CASSLGFRTGGEQFF. The CDR3 DNA follows: TGCGCCAGCAGCTTGGGTTTCAGGACAGGAGGCGAGCAGTTCTTC.

This clonotype was counted only a few times. This rearrangement joins TRBV24-1 to TRBJ2-7; 12 nucleotides match TRBD1. With 2 bases clipped from V and 7 bases from J, the junction kept 5 bases outside the gene matches. Per the germline V gene, CDR1 is KGHDR and CDR2 is SFDVKD. The CDR3 is 15 residues long. CDR3 amino acids: CATSDWGTGGREQYV. The CDR3 region has the DNA TGTGCCACCAGTGATTGGGGGACAGGGGGCAGAGAGCAGTACGTC.

J is TRBJ2-5 and V is TRBV6-1; D possibly corresponds to TRBD2 (6 bases). This CDR3 is 15 amino acids long. V lost 6 bases and J lost 4, with 18 bases in between. The germline gives CDR1 MNHNS, CDR2 SASEGT. CDR3 protein: CASRTEVARGETQYF. The DNA for the CDR3 is TGTGCCAGCAGGACAGAGGTAGCGCGGGGAGAGACCCAGTACTTC.

This clonotype was recorded a few times. The chain has TRBV19 and TRBJ1-5, with a tentative D call TRBD1 (5 bases). This CDR3 region has 17 residues. The V gene lost 0 bases and the J gene lost 0 bases, with 12 bases spanning the gap. The germline CDR1 and CDR2 sequences are LNHDA and SQIVND (reference sequence). CDR3 bases: TGTGCCAGTAGTATAGATGTACAGGCCTATAGCAATCAGCCCCAGCATTTT. This encodes CASSIDVQAYSNQPQHF.

This chain links TRBV20-1 with TRBJ2-1, with 10 nucleotides matching TRBD2. CDR3 length: 19 amino acids. Trimming at V came to 0 bases and at J to 5 bases, leaving 16 bases not matched to a gene. Looked up from germline, CDR1 is DFQATT and CDR2 is SNEGSKA (reference sequence). Written as DNA, the CDR3 is TGCAGTGCTAGAGATGGACTAGCGGAACTGACGTTTACTGACAATGAGCAGTTCTTC. It translates to CSARDGLAELTFTDNEQFF.

This clonotype showed up just a few times. This rearrangement joins TRBV12-3 or TRBV12-4 to TRBJ2-5; D may be TRBD1 or TRBD2 (6 bases each). V was trimmed by 3 bases and J by 2 bases, leaving 16 bases between them. The CDR3 covers 16 residues. CDR3: CASSLGAGAGQETQYF. The CDR3 nucleotides are TGTGCCAGCAGTTTGGGCGCAGGGGCGGGACAAGAGACCCAGTACTTC.

This clonotype was observed many times. V and J are TRBV12-3 or TRBV12-4 and TRBJ2-7; 7 bases map to TRBD1. V lost 0 bases and J lost 6; bases outside the gene matches: 5. The CDR3 is 14 amino acids. CDR3 sequence (DNA): TGTGCCAGCAGTTTAGCGGGCGCAGGGGGCGAGCAGTACTTC. It yields the protein CASSLAGAGGEQYF.

This clonotype was detected only a few times. This chain uses TRBV12-3 or TRBV12-4 with TRBJ2-1; 7 bases match TRBD2. V shed 3 bases, J shed 7 bases, and the junction held 18 bases outside the gene matches. There are 18 residues in the CDR3. The CDR3 region has the DNA TGTGCCAGCAGTTTGATGGCTTTGGGCGGGAGAAAACAAAATGAGCAGTTCTTC. Translation gives CASSLMALGGRKQNEQFF.